These 30 T cell receptor beta chains came from one sample sequenced in a study of CD8 T cells in Susac syndrome. Random hexamers were used to reverse transcribe an amount of roughly 0.5 to 1 ug RNA. Each CDR3 protein gets one entry after TCRdb re-called the immunoSEQ multiplex PCR reads with MiXCR. The sample shows about 240,000 distinct CDR3 sequences, almost 97% of them seen only once. Sample: CD4+ T cells from PBMCs. All receptors derive from a human donor with Susac syndrome.

The chain has TRBV20-1 and TRBJ2-1; no clear D. V was cut by 3 bases and J by 6 bases, with 12 bases left in between. CDR3 length equals 13 residues. The germline V gene encodes CDR1 DFQATT and CDR2 SNEGSKA (reference sequence). CDR3 sequence (DNA): TGCAGTGCTAGCGGGTCTTCGGTCAATGAGCAGTTCTTC. The encoded protein is CSASGSSVNEQFF.

The chain couples TRBV20-1 to TRBJ1-1; D is undetermined. Germline loops: CDR1 DFQATT, CDR2 SNEGSKA (reference sequence). V lost 7 bases to trimming and J lost 4 bases, with 13 bases between them. CDR3 length: 12 amino acids. The CDR3 loop reads CSGGPPGTEAFF. The CDR3 DNA is TGCAGTGGTGGCCCCCCTGGCACTGAAGCTTTCTTT.

The V call is TRBV9, the J call TRBJ1-5; D is unclear. The CDR3 is 13 residues long. Germline assignment: CDR1 SGDLS and CDR2 YYNGEE. The V gene lost 0 bases and the J gene lost 5 bases, with 6 bases spanning the gap. The CDR3 sequence: CASSVGVDQPQHF. CDR3 in DNA: TGTGCCAGCAGCGTAGGGGTGGATCAGCCCCAGCATTTT. The whole variable domain, remainder taken from reference TRBV9 and TRBJ1-5, is DSGVTQTPKHLITATGQRVTLRCSPRSGDLSVYWYQQSLDQGLQFLIQYYNGEERAKGNILERFSAQQFPDLHSELNLSSLELGDSALYFCASSVGVDQPQHFGDGTRLSIL.

The CDR3 loop reads CASTSRGDQPQHF. CDR3 bases: TGTGCCAGCACTAGTCGGGGGGACCAGCCCCAGCATTTT. The V call is TRBV7-8, the J call TRBJ1-5; D is perhaps TRBD1 (5 bases). Germline assignment: CDR1 SGHVS and CDR2 FQNEAQ. Trimming shortened V by 7 bases and J by 7 bases, and 14 bases separated the two germline ends. The CDR3 totals 13 residues.

The rearrangement joins TRBV4-1 to TRBJ2-3, with D possibly matching TRBD2 (5 bases). Germline V gene lookup returns CDR1 MGHRA and CDR2 YSYEKL. The V end lost 0 bases, the J end lost 2 bases, and 9 bases lay between the germline ends. The CDR3 sequence is 15 residues long. This CDR3 reads CASSQDGVHTDTQYF. DNA of the CDR3: TGCGCCAGCAGCCAAGACGGGGTACACACAGATACGCAGTATTTT.

This rearrangement joins TRBV29-1 to TRBJ2-1; D unclear. The CDR3 has 13 amino acids. In germline, CDR1 is SQVTM, CDR2 ANQGSEA. Trimming left V 3 bases short and J 10 bases short, with 16 bases between. The CDR3 region has the DNA TGCAGCGTTGATGGTTCCCGATTCGAAGAGCAGTTCTTC. Translating it yields CSVDGSRFEEQFF.

J is TRBJ2-5 and V is TRBV3-1; D may be TRBD1 (6 bases). V lost 1 base and J 4 bases, leaving 10 bases between the germline ends. Germline V gene lookup returns CDR1 LGHDT and CDR2 YNNKEL (reference sequence). The CDR3 length is 14 residues. The DNA of the CDR3 is TGTGCCAGCAGCCAAGTCAACAGGGCAGAGACCCAGTACTTC. Protein product: CASSQVNRAETQYF.

This chain joins TRBV18 and TRBJ2-7; D is unresolved. The CDR3 runs 15 residues. V was trimmed by 0 bases and J by 0 bases, leaving 9 bases between them. Looked up from germline, CDR1 is KGHSH and CDR2 is LQKENI. This CDR3 is CASSPPWTSSYEQYF. CDR3 sequence (DNA): TGTGCCAGCTCACCACCTTGGACCAGCTCCTACGAGCAGTACTTC.

This chain joins TRBV20-1 and TRBJ1-4; 10 bases are shared with TRBD1. The V gene end was trimmed by 0 bases and the J gene end by 8 bases; junction bases not matched to a gene: 3. The CDR3 totals 14 residues. Germline lookup yields CDR1 DFQATT and CDR2 SNEGSKA (reference sequence). This CDR3 reads CSAREGTGEEKLFF. For the CDR3, the DNA is TGCAGTGCTAGAGAAGGGACAGGGGAAGAAAAACTGTTTTTT.

This rearrangement joins TRBV12-3 or TRBV12-4 to TRBJ1-2, with TRBD1 matching 12 bases. The CDR3 covers 14 residues. With V trimmed by 5 bases and J by 10 bases, 8 bases remained unmatched. The CDR3 protein is CASSPTGQGAVYTF. DNA for the CDR3: TGTGCCAGCAGTCCAACGGGACAGGGGGCAGTCTACACCTTC.

This CDR3 reads CASSVDLAANTGELFF. In nucleotides, the CDR3 is TGTGCCAGCAGCGTAGATCTAGCTGCGAACACCGGGGAGCTGTTTTTT. The chain has TRBV9 and TRBJ2-2, with a possible D match to TRBD2 (5 bases). V lost 0 bases and J 0 bases, leaving 9 bases between the germline ends. Germline values: CDR1 SGDLS, CDR2 YYNGEE. The CDR3 sequence is 16 residues long.

The chain links TRBV2 to TRBJ1-5; TRBD1 might be the D (6 bases). V lost 5 bases, J lost 9 bases, and 11 bases lay in between. The CDR3 totals 12 residues. Germline V CDR1 and CDR2: SNHLY, FYNNEI. The CDR3 is CASSQGIGPQHF. As DNA, the CDR3 is TGTGCCAGCAGTCAGGGGATCGGGCCCCAGCATTTT.

This clonotype was detected once. The gene calls are TRBV10-3 and TRBJ1-1; D gene ambiguous. CDR3 length: 13 amino acids. Trimming left V 7 bases short and J 3 bases short, with 12 bases between. From germline, CDR1 is ENHRY and CDR2 SYGVKD. DNA for the CDR3: TGTGCCATCACTCGTCTTGGGGACACTGAAGCTTTCTTT. Translated: CAITRLGDTEAFF.

This rearrangement joins TRBV20-1 to TRBJ2-3; D is undetermined. Trimming shortened V by 4 bases and J by 0 bases, and 8 bases separated the two germline ends. Per germline, CDR1 DFQATT and CDR2 SNEGSKA (reference sequence). The CDR3 contains 13 residues. CDR3 coding DNA: TGCAGTGCTATCTTGCCTAGCACAGATACGCAGTATTTT. Encoded protein: CSAILPSTDTQYF.

The J gene is TRBJ1-1, the V gene TRBV13; D call uncertain. The germline V gene encodes CDR1 PRHDT and CDR2 FYEKMQ (reference sequence). With 3 bases removed from V and 1 base from J, the gap between germline ends came to 24 bases. The CDR3 totals 19 residues. The CDR3 here is CASSFRVSSGGVANTEAFF. The CDR3 DNA sequence: TGTGCCAGCAGCTTCCGGGTCTCCTCCGGCGGAGTCGCGAACACTGAAGCTTTCTTT.

The chain recombines TRBV5-1 with TRBJ2-3, with no clear D. CDR1 and CDR2 from the germline V gene are SGHRS and YFSETQ. The CDR3 has 13 residues. The V gene lost 2 bases and the J gene lost 6 bases, with 10 bases spanning the gap. The CDR3 DNA sequence: TGCGCCAGCAGCTTCCGGCGAGTGGATACGCAGTATTTT. It specifies CASSFRRVDTQYF.

This chain connects TRBV5-1 to TRBJ2-2, with 8 bases aligning to TRBD1. CDR3 size: 16 residues. Trimming took 1 base from V and 5 from J; bases not matched to a gene: 7. Germline V lookup: CDR1 SGHRS, CDR2 YFSETQ. CDR3 in amino acids: CASSLLDRARTGELFF. The CDR3 bases are TGCGCCAGCAGCTTGTTGGACAGGGCTCGGACCGGGGAGCTGTTTTTT.

This rearrangement joins TRBV20-1 to TRBJ1-2, with D unclear. Germline V gene lookup returns CDR1 DFQATT and CDR2 SNEGSKA (reference sequence). The CDR3 totals 14 residues. Deletions cut 7 bases from V and 0 bases from J, with 15 bases between. The CDR3 sequence is CSVSELLANYGYTF. Here the CDR3 DNA reads TGCAGTGTCTCGGAGCTCTTAGCTAACTATGGCTACACCTTC.

The chain uses TRBV20-1 and TRBJ2-1; 8 nucleotides match TRBD2. The length of the CDR3 is 15 residues. V was clipped by 2 bases and J by 2 bases; unmatched bases: 5. CDR1 and CDR2 from the germline V gene are DFQATT and SNEGSKA (reference sequence). CDR3 in DNA: TGCAGTGCTAGAAGAGGACTAGCCACCTACAATGAGCAGTTCTTC. Translating it yields CSARRGLATYNEQFF.

The gene calls are TRBV29-1 and TRBJ2-7; D may be TRBD2 (6 bases). V was pared by 2 bases and J by 7 bases, with 12 bases between. Germline V CDR1 and CDR2: SQVTM, ANQGSEA. The CDR3 runs 12 residues. The CDR3 region has the DNA TGCAGCGTTGAACAGGTGACTAGAGAGCAGTACTTC. As protein: CSVEQVTREQYF.

The chain joins TRBV7-2 to TRBJ1-5, with a possible D match to TRBD1 (5 bases). V was trimmed by 3 bases and J by 0 bases, leaving 9 bases between them. The CDR3 is 15 residues long. Germline values: CDR1 SGHTA, CDR2 FQGNSA. The CDR3 reads CASSFFRDSNQPQHF. CDR3 bases: TGTGCCAGCAGCTTTTTCAGGGATAGCAATCAGCCCCAGCATTTT.

The chain has TRBV10-3 and TRBJ1-5; 7 bases are shared with TRBD1. CDR1 and CDR2 (germline): ENHRY, SYGVKD. The CDR3 totals 14 residues. V lost 10 bases, J lost 2 bases, and 8 bases stayed unmatched. CDR3 region: CATRQGEGNQPQHF. The CDR3 region has the DNA TGTGCCACCCGACAGGGAGAGGGCAATCAGCCCCAGCATTTT.

The J gene is TRBJ2-2, the V gene TRBV5-1; 8 bases match TRBD1. The CDR3 sequence is 15 residues long. CDR1 is SGHRS and CDR2 is YFSETQ in the germline V gene. V shed 2 bases, J shed 4 bases, and the junction held 4 bases outside the gene matches. DNA of the CDR3: TGCGCCAGCAGCTTCTGGACAGGGAGCACCGGGGAGCTGTTTTTT. It translates to CASSFWTGSTGELFF.

This clonotype appeared once. V and J are TRBV29-1 and TRBJ1-1; D is uncertain. The CDR3 loop spans 11 amino acids. The germline V gene encodes CDR1 SQVTM and CDR2 ANQGSEA. The V and J ends lost 3 bases and 10 bases respectively, with 12 bases between them. The CDR3 sequence: CSVDAWEIAFF. The CDR3 nucleotides are TGCAGCGTTGATGCATGGGAGATAGCTTTCTTT.

The chain couples TRBV7-6 to TRBJ2-3, with 7 nucleotides matching TRBD1. Germline V gene lookup returns CDR1 SGHVS and CDR2 FNYEAQ. Losses at the gene ends were 5 bases for V and 0 bases for J; bases not matched to a gene: 5. This CDR3 has 15 residues. The CDR3 loop is CASSQPGQSTDTQYF. The CDR3, as DNA: TGTGCCAGCAGCCAACCGGGACAGAGCACAGATACGCAGTATTTT. Variable domain in full (rest from reference TRBV7-6 and TRBJ2-3): GAGVSQSPRYKVTKRGQDVALRCDPISGHVSLYWYRQALGQGPEFLTYFNYEAQQDKSGLPNDRFSAERPEGSISTLTIQRTEQRDSAMYRCASSQPGQSTDTQYFGPGTRLTVL.

The V and J genes are TRBV28 and TRBJ2-5; 8 positions agree with TRBD2. The V segment lost 2 bases and the J segment 5 bases; nucleotides outside the gene matches: 4. The length of the CDR3 is 14 residues. CDR1 and CDR2 from the germline V gene are MDHEN and SYDVKM. The CDR3 is CASSLAGGWETQYF. The CDR3 DNA is TGTGCCAGCAGTTTAGCGGGAGGTTGGGAGACCCAGTACTTC.

This clonotype has just one count. The genes are TRBV11-2 and TRBJ2-3; D is undetermined. V was cut by 3 bases and J by 4 bases, with 8 bases left in between. CDR1 is SGHAT and CDR2 is FQNNGV in the germline V gene. This CDR3 spans 13 amino acids. CDR3 amino acids: CASSFDMPDTQYF. The CDR3 DNA follows: TGTGCCAGCAGCTTTGACATGCCAGATACGCAGTATTTT.

The rearrangement links TRBV25-1 to TRBJ1-3; D ambiguous. Trimming removed 2 bases from V and 4 bases from J, with 9 bases in between. The CDR3 has 14 residues. The germline CDR1 and CDR2 sequences are MGHDK and SYGVNS. The DNA of the CDR3 is TGTGCCAGCAGTGAACCAGTGTTGGGAAACACCATATATTTT. Amino acids: CASSEPVLGNTIYF.

The chain links TRBV18 to TRBJ2-7; tentatively, D is TRBD1 (5 bases). V lost 3 bases to trimming and J lost 0 bases, with 9 bases between them. Germline V gives CDR1 KGHSH, CDR2 LQKENI. There are 14 residues in the CDR3. The CDR3 reads CASSPPGFSYEQYF. The CDR3 DNA reads as TGTGCCAGCTCACCGCCAGGGTTCTCCTACGAGCAGTACTTC.

This rearrangement joins TRBV12-3 or TRBV12-4 to TRBJ1-2; no clear D. CDR3 length equals 14 residues. Trimming cost V 5 bases and J 2 bases, with 12 bases left between them. CDR3 amino acids: CASSHRPPNYGYTF. For the CDR3, the DNA is TGTGCCAGCAGTCATCGCCCTCCCAACTATGGCTACACCTTC.